A selection of T cell receptor beta chains follows, all from one sample in a study of post-analysis software for immune sequencing data. TCRdb recomputed calls from the PCR reads with MiXCR, one row per CDR3 protein. The sample has about 500,000 distinct CDR3 sequences, under 55% seen once. The sequenced material came from blood. The receptors stem from a girl between 10 and 17 years old with multiple sclerosis. CDR3s include the opening cysteine and the closing phenylalanine or tryptophan. D genes are given only for firm matches. For some rows the clone size is stated as once, few or many, or as a class when expanded; others skip it.

clone_size	v_call	d_call	j_call	cdr3_nt	cdr3_aa
NA	TRBV7-9	TRBD2	TRBJ2-5	TGTGCCAGCAGCCCTAACCTAGCGGGAGGAGGGGAGACCCAGTACTTC	CASSPNLAGGGETQYF
NA	TRBV18	TRBD1	TRBJ2-7	TGTGCCAGCTCACAAGGGGGCGCATTGATGTACGAGCAGTACTTC	CASSQGGALMYEQYF
NA	TRBV6-5	TRBD1	TRBJ2-7	TGTGCCAGCAGTTACGCACCGGGACAGGGTTACGAGCAGTACTTC	CASSYAPGQGYEQYF
NA	TRBV5-1	TRBD1	TRBJ2-7	TGCGCCAGCAGCTTGGTGTCCCGGGACAGGCCCACCTACGAGCAGTACTTC	CASSLVSRDRPTYEQYF
few	TRBV5-1	TRBD1	TRBJ2-7	TGCGCCAGCAGCGGTGGACAGGGGAGCTACGAGCAGTACTTC	CASSGGQGSYEQYF
NA	TRBV7-2	TRBD2	TRBJ2-4	TGTGCCAGCAACTTAGCGGTTACTAGCGGATTAAAAAACATTCAGTACTTC	CASNLAVTSGLKNIQYF
NA	TRBV5-1	NA	TRBJ2-1	TGCGCCAGCAGCTTGGGGTATGAGCAGTTCTTC	CASSLGYEQFF
NA	TRBV9	TRBD2	TRBJ2-1	TGTGCCAGCAGCGTACCCGGACTAGCGGGTGACTCCTACAATGAGCAGTTCTTC	CASSVPGLAGDSYNEQFF
NA	TRBV6-1	NA	TRBJ1-2	TGTGCCAGCAGTGAAGCAGGGAGAGGCTACACCTTC	CASSEAGRGYTF
NA	TRBV20-1	NA	TRBJ2-1	TGCAGTGCTATCGGACTGTTTAGAAATGAGCAGTTCTTC	CSAIGLFRNEQFF
few	TRBV24-1	TRBD2	TRBJ2-1	TGTGCCACCAGTGATTTTTCACTAGCGGGAGGACGCGAGCAGTTCTTC	CATSDFSLAGGREQFF
NA	TRBV6-2/TRBV6-3	NA	TRBJ2-1	TGTGCCAGCAGACCGTGGGGCGACTACAATGAGCAGTTCTTC	CASRPWGDYNEQFF
NA	TRBV4-2	NA	TRBJ1-5	TGTGCCAGCAGCCAAGATCTCGGACAAAATCAGCCCCAGCATTTT	CASSQDLGQNQPQHF
NA	TRBV28	NA	TRBJ1-1	TGTGCCAGCAGTTTCTACGGGGTATCGGTTACCACTGAAGCTTTCTTT	CASSFYGVSVTTEAFF
NA	TRBV20-1	TRBD2	TRBJ2-3	TGCAGTGTTAAGAGGTTTGGAAGCGGGAGTCGCCCCGATACGCAGTATTTT	CSVKRFGSGSRPDTQYF
few	TRBV29-1	NA	TRBJ2-6	TGCAGCGTTGAAGGGCTGTTCTCTGGGGCCAACGTCCTGACTTTC	CSVEGLFSGANVLTF
NA	TRBV20-1	NA	TRBJ2-1	TGCAGTGCTAGAGATAGGGTAACTAGCTGGGATGAGCAGTTCTTC	CSARDRVTSWDEQFF
NA	TRBV5-1	TRBD2	TRBJ2-3	TGCGCCAGCAGCTTAGCGGGAGAGTCAGATACGCAGTATTTT	CASSLAGESDTQYF
NA	TRBV6-6	TRBD1	TRBJ1-1	TGTGCCAGCAGAATACAGGGGAAGAACACTGAAGCTTTCTTT	CASRIQGKNTEAFF
NA	TRBV12-3/TRBV12-4	TRBD1	TRBJ1-4	TGTGCCAGCAGTCGTACAGGGGGTAACGAAAAACTGTTTTTT	CASSRTGGNEKLFF
NA	TRBV27	NA	TRBJ2-5	TGTGCCAGCAGTACTTTCACGGGTCAAGAGACCCAGTACTTC	CASSTFTGQETQYF
few	TRBV29-1	NA	TRBJ2-7	TGCAGCGCCGGTAGCCGTTCCTACGAGCAGTACTTC	CSAGSRSYEQYF
NA	TRBV20-1	TRBD2	TRBJ2-3	TGCAGTACCGCCCAGCGGGAGAACACAGATACGCAGTATTTT	CSTAQRENTDTQYF
NA	TRBV20-1	NA	TRBJ2-1	TGCAGTGCTAGAGGCGGGGTCGATGTGAATCCCTACAATGAGCAGTTCTTC	CSARGGVDVNPYNEQFF
few	TRBV5-1	NA	TRBJ2-7	TGCGCCAGCAGGGGAGGGACAGGTAATTACTACGAGCAGTACTTC	CASRGGTGNYYEQYF
NA	TRBV6-5	NA	TRBJ2-7	TGTGCCAGCCGGATAAACCGGGACGGTACCTACGAGCAGTACTTC	CASRINRDGTYEQYF
NA	TRBV9	TRBD2	TRBJ2-7	TGTGCCAGCAGCGTAGGTGCGACTAGCCAAGAGCAGTACTTC	CASSVGATSQEQYF